Sequencing of this T cell receptor beta chain was carried out in a study of blood T cell repertoires in COVID-19. Whole-study context: Some COVID-19 samples were acute and others convalescent; all came from the United States, Italy and Spain. Nucleic acid was either cDNA or gDNA, and it came from T cells, B-cell-depleted T cells, or PBMCs.

Original analysis: The assay estimated nucleated cells by amplifying reference gene primers. Repertoires were generated with immunoSEQ multiplex PCR, while TCRdb's copy carries only in-frame clones and drops some. V and J calls and clone size are those listed in that table; D and trimming were worked out from the DNA. The sample lists about 290,000 clones; about 89% were seen once. This CDR3 comprises 15 residues. V lost 2 bases and J lost 0; bases outside the gene matches: 1. Germline lookup yields CDR1 MDHEN and CDR2 SYDVKM. The chain is built from TRBV28 and TRBJ2-3; 8 nucleotides match TRBD2. The TCR comes from a woman between 40 and 50 years old who had recovered from COVID-19. Sequencing used peripheral blood. CDR3 region: CASSLAGGSTDTQYF. CDR3 sequence (DNA): TGTGCCAGCAGTTTAGCGGGAGGAAGCACAGATACGCAGTATTTT.